This T cell receptor beta chain appears in the sequencing data of a study of blood T cell repertoires in COVID-19. Study information: T cells, B-cell-depleted T cells, or PBMCs provided the cDNA or gDNA that served as material.

Sequencing was performed with immunoSEQ multiplex PCR; in TCRdb, only in-frame clones are kept and a portion is missing. The repertoire consists of hundreds of thousands of clones, with around 90% occurring once and the leading ten covering approximately 3%. The CDR3 contains 15 residues. CDR1 and CDR2 (germline): SNHLY, FYNNEI. V was clipped by 1 base and J by 0 bases, with 9 bases between them. This TCR was recovered from a woman in her 30s with COVID-19, enrolled during active disease. Input material: peripheral blood. The chain joins TRBV2 to TRBJ1-1, with no clear D. Here the CDR3 reads CASSEDTEMNTEAFF. The CDR3 DNA sequence: TGTGCCAGCAGTGAAGACACAGAAATGAACACTGAAGCTTTCTTT.